This passage covers 20 T cell receptor beta chains from one sample sequenced in a study of human T cells and chemical hapten exposure. TCRdb itself ran the RACE reads through MiXCR, one entry per CDR3 protein. The repertoire holds about 92,000 distinct CDR3 sequences, with 9.6% as singletons. Time point here: pre-sensitization, week 0. Treatment noted: therapeutic diphenylcyclopropenone sensitization with weekly scalp DPC. The source material was whole blood, sampled in connection with sensitization to the hapten diphenylcyclopropenone (DPC). The receptors shown here come from a woman between 40 and 50 years old with alopecia areata. Some clones in this sample may be carry-over from other donors' samples.

The chain carries TRBV28 and TRBJ2-3; TRBD2 matches 15 bases. With 6 bases clipped from V and 2 bases from J, the junction kept 9 bases outside the gene matches. The germline V gene encodes CDR1 MDHEN and CDR2 SYDVKM. CDR3 length: 18 residues. The CDR3 is CASSLGLAGGSHTDTQYF. The CDR3 DNA sequence: TGTGCCAGCAGCCTGGGACTAGCGGGGGGTTCTCACACAGATACGCAGTATTTT.

This clonotype showed up many times. The chain combines TRBV20-1 with TRBJ1-2; D is unclear. The CDR3 runs to 11 residues. Germline CDR1 and CDR2: DFQATT and SNEGSKA (reference sequence). The germline V and J ends were trimmed by 7 bases and 4 bases, with 10 bases remaining between them. The DNA for the CDR3 is TGCAGTGTTCGACTTCCCTATGGCTACACCTTC. This codes for CSVRLPYGYTF.

This chain connects TRBV7-2 to TRBJ2-4; D is unresolved. Germline V CDR1 and CDR2: SGHTA, FQGNSA. V gave up 2 bases and J gave up 1 base, with 12 bases separating them. This CDR3 is built from 16 residues. CDR3 DNA: TGTGCCAGCAGCTTACGGGCCGTTGAGGCCAAAAACATTCAGTACTTC. This sequence encodes CASSLRAVEAKNIQYF.

The genes are TRBV29-1 and TRBJ1-1; no clear D. Germline CDR1 is SQVTM and CDR2 is ANQGSEA. V was pared by 8 bases and J by 5 bases, with 18 bases between. This CDR3 region has 13 residues. The CDR3 DNA is TGCAGCTCCGGCGGGCGAAGGGAGACTGAAGCTTTCTTT. Its protein product is CSSGGRRETEAFF.

This clonotype showed up many times. The chain couples TRBV4-1 to TRBJ1-5, with 8 bases aligning to TRBD1. The trim removed 3 bases at V and 6 bases at J, leaving 7 bases unmatched. The germline V gene has CDR1 MGHRA and CDR2 YSYEKL. This CDR3 is built from 15 residues. The CDR3 spells CASSQSGQDAQPQHF. For the CDR3, the DNA is TGCGCCAGCAGCCAGTCGGGACAGGACGCTCAGCCCCAGCATTTT.

This chain uses TRBV7-2 with TRBJ2-5, with 7 positions matching TRBD1. V was clipped by 4 bases and J by 5 bases; unmatched bases: 13. Germline loops: CDR1 SGHTA, CDR2 FQGNSA. The CDR3 spans 16 residues. For the CDR3, the DNA is TGTGCCAGCAGCTCGACCACAGGGGTTTCGCGTGAGACCCAGTACTTC. This codes for CASSSTTGVSRETQYF.

This clonotype came up many times. The genes are TRBV7-2 and TRBJ2-1; D is possibly TRBD1 (5 bases). This CDR3 is 14 amino acids long. The V end was cut by 5 bases, the J end by 4 bases, with 12 bases between. CDR1 SGHTA and CDR2 FQGNSA come from the germline V gene. CDR3 bases: TGTGCCAGCAGCGTCAGGGTAGGATACAATGAGCAGTTCTTC. Its translation: CASSVRVGYNEQFF.

This clonotype was seen repeatedly, ten times or more. The chain has TRBV4-1 and TRBJ2-2, with D maybe TRBD2 (6 bases). The CDR3 runs 14 residues. The ends were cut back, 5 bases at V and 5 bases at J, with 12 bases in the middle. CDR1 is MGHRA and CDR2 is YSYEKL in the germline V gene. The CDR3 DNA reads as TGCGCCAGCAGCGTTGGAGGGGAAACCGGGGAGCTGTTTTTT. Its protein product is CASSVGGETGELFF.

This clonotype appeared many times. One end of the junction does not line up with germline, which may come from a read error. The rearrangement links TRBV11-1 to TRBJ2-2; TRBD2 matches at 11 bases. The CDR3 has 16 amino acids. Germline CDR1 and CDR2: SGHAT and FQDESV (reference sequence). CDR3: CASSYSSGGNPGELFF. The CDR3 DNA reads TGTGCCAGCAGTTATTCTAGCGGGGGGAACCCCGGGGAGCTGTTTTTT.

The J gene is TRBJ1-2, the V gene TRBV9; D unresolved. V gave up 2 bases and J gave up 1 base, with 6 bases separating them. Germline V gene data show CDR1 as SGDLS and CDR2 as YYNGEE. This CDR3 comprises 13 residues. CDR3 nucleotide sequence: TGTGCCAGCAGCGTGGTCAGTAACTATGGCTACACCTTC. Residues: CASSVVSNYGYTF. Full variable domain (remainder filled in from reference TRBV9 and TRBJ1-2): DSGVTQTPKHLITATGQRVTLRCSPRSGDLSVYWYQQSLDQGLQFLIQYYNGEERAKGNILERFSAQQFPDLHSELNLSSLELGDSALYFCASSVVSNYGYTFGSGTRLTVV.

This clonotype was counted many times. The genes are TRBV5-4 and TRBJ2-2; no clear D gene. The V end lost 1 base, the J end lost 7 bases, and 8 bases lay between the germline ends. Germline V lookup: CDR1 SGHNT, CDR2 YYREEE (reference sequence). This CDR3 contains 13 residues. CDR3: CASSLWAGGELFF. The CDR3 DNA reads TGTGCCAGCAGCTTGTGGGCCGGCGGGGAGCTGTTTTTT.

At least ten counts were recorded for this clonotype. The J gene is TRBJ2-7, the V gene TRBV5-1, with no clear D. The CDR3 length is 15 residues. Trimming shortened V by 0 bases and J by 0 bases, and 10 bases separated the two germline ends. Germline lookup yields CDR1 SGHRS and CDR2 YFSETQ. The CDR3 region is CASSLAPDRSYEQYF. The CDR3 DNA reads TGCGCCAGCAGCTTGGCCCCAGATCGCTCCTACGAGCAGTACTTC.

V and J are TRBV14 and TRBJ2-1, with TRBD2 matching 8 bases. The CDR3 is made up of 16 amino acids. Germline assignment: CDR1 SGHDN and CDR2 FVKESK. Trimming removed 1 base from V and 8 bases from J; junction bases left unmatched: 10. As DNA, the CDR3 is TGTGCCAGCAGCCAAGCCGAACGGGGGGGCATTGATGAGCAGTTCTTC. Amino acids: CASSQAERGGIDEQFF.

This clonotype was seen many times. This rearrangement joins TRBV11-2 to TRBJ2-6; D gene ambiguous. CDR3 size: 13 residues. Germline V CDR1 and CDR2: SGHAT, FQNNGV. Trimming left V 4 bases short and J 7 bases short, with 8 bases between. This chain's CDR3 is CASSSSFANVLTF. CDR3 DNA: TGTGCCAGCAGCTCATCGTTTGCCAACGTCCTGACTTTC.

At least ten counts were recorded for this clonotype. This rearrangement joins TRBV4-3 to TRBJ2-2; D not resolved. Trimming stripped 1 base from V and 6 bases from J, with 6 bases between. The germline V gene encodes CDR1 LGHNA and CDR2 YSLEER. CDR3 length equals 13 residues. CDR3 nucleotides: TGCGCCAGCAGCCAAGTATTGTCCGGGGAGCTGTTTTTT. Amino acid sequence: CASSQVLSGELFF.

This clonotype has just a few counts. The chain employs TRBV2 and TRBJ1-2; TRBD1 might be the D (6 bases). The germline gives CDR1 SNHLY, CDR2 FYNNEI. The CDR3 runs to 13 residues. V lost 8 bases and J 6 bases, leaving 16 bases between the germline ends. The CDR3 loop is CASPRTDADGYTF. DNA of the CDR3: TGTGCCAGCCCCCGGACAGATGCCGATGGCTACACCTTC.

Only a few counts were recorded for this clonotype. The chain employs TRBV18 and TRBJ2-7; the match to TRBD2 covers 7 bases. V shed 2 bases and J 5 bases; nucleotides not matched to a gene: 9. In germline, CDR1 is KGHSH, CDR2 LQKENI. The CDR3 extends over 15 amino acids. The CDR3 DNA sequence: TGTGCCAGCTCACCAGAATGGACTAGTAGCCACGAGCAGTACTTC. This gives the protein CASSPEWTSSHEQYF.

The sample holds a few counts of this clonotype. V and J are TRBV5-1 and TRBJ2-7, with TRBD2 as a possible D gene (6 bases). Germline CDR1 SGHRS, CDR2 YFSETQ. Trimming took off 0 bases at V and 3 bases at J, with 10 bases between the two ends. CDR3 length: 14 residues. The CDR3 region has the DNA TGCGCCAGCAGCTTGGTCCCGGGGGTCTACGAGCAGTACTTC. Translation: CASSLVPGVYEQYF.

This clonotype appeared a few times. V usage is TRBV12-3 or TRBV12-4 and J usage is TRBJ2-3, with TRBD1 matching 7 bases. The CDR3 extends over 16 amino acids. The V segment lost 5 bases and the J segment 5 bases; nucleotides outside the gene matches: 13. The CDR3 sequence is CASSEGGAILEDTQYF. CDR3 nucleotide sequence: TGTGCCAGCAGTGAAGGGGGCGCGATCCTCGAAGATACGCAGTATTTT.

The chain combines TRBV6-2 or TRBV6-3 with TRBJ2-5; D remains ambiguous. The CDR3 is 13 residues long. Trimming took off 10 bases at V and 5 bases at J, with 17 bases between the two ends. Germline lookup yields CDR1 MNHEY and CDR2 SVGEGT. The CDR3 loop is CAIALSTVETQYF. The CDR3 coding sequence is TGTGCCATCGCCCTGTCTACAGTTGAGACCCAGTACTTC.